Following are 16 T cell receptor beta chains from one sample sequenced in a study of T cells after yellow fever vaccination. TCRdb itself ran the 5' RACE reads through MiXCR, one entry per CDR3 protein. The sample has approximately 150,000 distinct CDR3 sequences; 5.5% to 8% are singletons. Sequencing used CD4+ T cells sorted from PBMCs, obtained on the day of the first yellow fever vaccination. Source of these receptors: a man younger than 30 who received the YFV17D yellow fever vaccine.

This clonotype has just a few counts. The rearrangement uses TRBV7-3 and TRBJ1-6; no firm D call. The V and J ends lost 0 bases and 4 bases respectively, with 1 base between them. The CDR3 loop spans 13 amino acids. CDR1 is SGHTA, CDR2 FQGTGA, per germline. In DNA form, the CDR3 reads TGTGCCAGCAGCTTAACGTATAATTCACCCCTCCACTTT. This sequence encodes CASSLTYNSPLHF.

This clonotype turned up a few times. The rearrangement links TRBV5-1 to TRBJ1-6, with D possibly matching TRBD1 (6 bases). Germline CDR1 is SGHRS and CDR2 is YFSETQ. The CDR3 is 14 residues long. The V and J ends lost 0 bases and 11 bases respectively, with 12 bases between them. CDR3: CASSLEGGLTPLHF. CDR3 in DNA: TGCGCCAGCAGCTTGGAGGGGGGTTTAACACCCCTCCACTTT.

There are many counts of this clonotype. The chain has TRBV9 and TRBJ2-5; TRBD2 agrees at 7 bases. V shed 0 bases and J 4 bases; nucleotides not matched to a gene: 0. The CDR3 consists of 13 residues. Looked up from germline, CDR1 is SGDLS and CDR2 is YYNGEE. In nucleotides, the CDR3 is TGTGCCAGCAGCGTAGGGGGGGGAGAGACCCAGTACTTC. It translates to CASSVGGGETQYF.

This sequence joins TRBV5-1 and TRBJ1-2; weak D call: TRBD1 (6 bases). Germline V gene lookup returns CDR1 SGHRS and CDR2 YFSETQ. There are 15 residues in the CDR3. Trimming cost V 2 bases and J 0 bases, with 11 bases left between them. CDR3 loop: CASSFIAGANYGYTF. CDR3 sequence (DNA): TGCGCCAGCAGCTTCATTGCAGGGGCTAACTATGGCTACACCTTC.

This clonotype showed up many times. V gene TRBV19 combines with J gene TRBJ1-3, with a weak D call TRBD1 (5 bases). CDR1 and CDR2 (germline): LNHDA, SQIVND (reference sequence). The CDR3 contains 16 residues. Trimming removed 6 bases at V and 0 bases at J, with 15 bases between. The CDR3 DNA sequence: TGTGCCAGTAGGACCACAGGTTCCGGCTCTGGAAACACCATATATTTT. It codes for CASRTTGSGSGNTIYF.

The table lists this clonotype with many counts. The CDR3 nucleotides read TGTGCCAGCACCGTTGACAGGGGGCAAGATACGCAGTATTTT. It codes for CASTVDRGQDTQYF. This chain links TRBV12-3 or TRBV12-4 with TRBJ2-3; TRBD1 matches at 10 bases. Trimming at V came to 7 bases and at J to 5 bases, leaving 6 bases not matched to a gene. This CDR3 is built from 14 residues.

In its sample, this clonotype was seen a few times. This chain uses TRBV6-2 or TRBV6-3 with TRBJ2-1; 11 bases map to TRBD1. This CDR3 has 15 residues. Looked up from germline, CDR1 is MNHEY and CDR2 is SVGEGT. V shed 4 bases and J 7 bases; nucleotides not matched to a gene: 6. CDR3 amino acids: CASSSAGTGGNEQFF. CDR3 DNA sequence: TGTGCCAGCAGTTCCGCCGGGACAGGGGGGAATGAGCAGTTCTTC.

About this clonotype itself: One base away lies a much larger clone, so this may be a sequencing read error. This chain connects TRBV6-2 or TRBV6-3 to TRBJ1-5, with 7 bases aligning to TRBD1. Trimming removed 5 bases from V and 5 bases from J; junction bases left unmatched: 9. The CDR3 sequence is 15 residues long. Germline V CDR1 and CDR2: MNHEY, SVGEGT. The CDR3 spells CASSPVLRGDQPQHF. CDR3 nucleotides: TGTGCCAGCAGTCCGGTACTCAGGGGGGATCAGCCCCAGCATTTT.

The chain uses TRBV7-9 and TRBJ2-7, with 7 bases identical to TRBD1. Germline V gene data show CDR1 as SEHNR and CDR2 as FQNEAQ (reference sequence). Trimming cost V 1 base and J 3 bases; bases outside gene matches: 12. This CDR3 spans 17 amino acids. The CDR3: CASSLGGTADGGYEQYF. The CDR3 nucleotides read TGTGCCAGCAGCTTAGGAGGGACAGCCGATGGAGGCTACGAGCAGTACTTC.

The CDR3, as DNA: TGTGCCAGCTCACAGAGATCAGATGAAGCTTTCTTT. This gives the protein CASSQRSDEAFF. The V call is TRBV18, the J call TRBJ1-1; D is ambiguous. CDR3 length equals 12 residues. CDR1 and CDR2 (germline): KGHSH, LQKENI. The ends were cut back, 4 bases at V and 7 bases at J, with 10 bases in the middle.

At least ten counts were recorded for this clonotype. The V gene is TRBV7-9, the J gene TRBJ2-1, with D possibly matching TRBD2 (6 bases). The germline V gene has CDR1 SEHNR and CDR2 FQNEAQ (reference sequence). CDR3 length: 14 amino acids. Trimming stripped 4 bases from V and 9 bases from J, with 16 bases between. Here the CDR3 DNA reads TGTGCCAGCAGCTACGGACTAAAGGAAAGTGAGCAGTTCTTC. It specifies CASSYGLKESEQFF. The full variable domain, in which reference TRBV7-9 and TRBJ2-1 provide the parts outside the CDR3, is DTGVSQNPRHKITKRGQNVTFRCDPISEHNRLYWYRQTLGQGPEFLTYFQNEAQLEKSRLLSDRFSAERPKGSFSTLEIQRTEQGDSAMYLCASSYGLKESEQFFGPGTRLTVL.

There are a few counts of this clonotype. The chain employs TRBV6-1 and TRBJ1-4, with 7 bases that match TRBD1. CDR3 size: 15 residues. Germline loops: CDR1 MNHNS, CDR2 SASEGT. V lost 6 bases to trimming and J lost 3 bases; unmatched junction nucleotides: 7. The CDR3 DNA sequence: TGTGCCAGCAGGCCACAGGGGAGCGCTAATGAAAAACTGTTTTTT. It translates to CASRPQGSANEKLFF.

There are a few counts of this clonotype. The CDR3: CASSLIGWDTEAFF. The DNA for the CDR3 is TGTGCCAGCAGCTTGATAGGGTGGGACACTGAAGCTTTCTTT. This chain links TRBV5-8 with TRBJ1-1; unclear D gene. The CDR3 spans 14 residues. The germline V and J ends were trimmed by 1 base and 3 bases, with 10 bases remaining between them. Looked up from germline, CDR1 is SGHTS and CDR2 is YDEGEE.

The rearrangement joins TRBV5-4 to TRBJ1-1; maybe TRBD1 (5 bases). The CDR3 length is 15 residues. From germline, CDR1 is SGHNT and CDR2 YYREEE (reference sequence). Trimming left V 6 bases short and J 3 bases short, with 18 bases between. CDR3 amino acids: CASNPGVGTDTEAFF. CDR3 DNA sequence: TGTGCCAGCAACCCGGGAGTGGGGACGGACACTGAAGCTTTCTTT.

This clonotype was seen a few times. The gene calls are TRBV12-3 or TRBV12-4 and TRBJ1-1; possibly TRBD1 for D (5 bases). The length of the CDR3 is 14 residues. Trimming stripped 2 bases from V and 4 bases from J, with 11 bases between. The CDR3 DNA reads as TGTGCCAGCAGTTTATGGGGGATCGGCACTGAAGCTTTCTTT. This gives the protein CASSLWGIGTEAFF.

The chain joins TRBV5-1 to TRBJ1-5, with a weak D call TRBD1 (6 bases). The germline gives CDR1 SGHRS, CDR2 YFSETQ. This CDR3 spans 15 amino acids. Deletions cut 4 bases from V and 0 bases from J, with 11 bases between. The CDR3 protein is CASSLGTYSNQPQHF. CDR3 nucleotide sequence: TGCGCCAGCAGCCTAGGGACATATAGCAATCAGCCCCAGCATTTT. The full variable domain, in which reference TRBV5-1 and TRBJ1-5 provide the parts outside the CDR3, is KAGVTQTPRYLIKTRGQQVTLSCSPISGHRSVSWYQQTPGQGLQFLFEYFSETQRNKGNFPGRFSGRQFSNSRSEMNVSTLELGDSALYLCASSLGTYSNQPQHFGDGTRLSIL.